This T cell receptor (beta chain) was captured by sequencing in a study of blood T cell repertoires in COVID-19. V lost 3 bases and J lost 13, with 21 bases in between. The CDR3 totals 14 residues. CDR1 SGHDN and CDR2 FVKESK come from the germline V gene. Data came from immunoSEQ multiplex PCR; TCRdb stores just in-frame clones and leaves some out. The data contain about 200,000 clones, around 85% of them seen just once; the ten biggest clones take up 0.78%. Sequences were obtained from peripheral blood. The clonotype comes from a woman in her 70s with acute or convalescent COVID-19. V is TRBV14 and J is TRBJ1-1; perhaps TRBD1 as D (6 bases). The CDR3 nucleotides read TGTGCCAGCAGCCAGGACAGTTACGTGGGAAAAGTTTTCTTT. Translating gives CASSQDSYVGKVFF.